The present T cell receptor (beta chain) was sequenced within a study of shared clonotypes between healthy human individuals. General study results and limits: Clonotype sharing among donors was thought likely to change with sequencing depth.

With regard to this clone: Its matching antigen is unknown.

Per the germline V gene, CDR1 is SGHNT and CDR2 is YYREEE (reference sequence). Trimming removed 1 base from V and 5 bases from J, with 11 bases in between. The CDR3 is 14 amino acids. All participating donors were Caucasian adults from Nashville, Tennessee. The protocol was immunoSEQ multiplex PCR, while the TCRdb copy is restricted to in-frame clones and leaves out a portion. There are about 1.1 million clones in the sample; approximately 78% occur only once, and 0.6% to 0.75% lies in the top ten. The sequenced sample consisted of memory CD4+ T cells from PBMCs. Indicated subset: CD45RA-negative fraction. The source is a man aged 18 to 30 in good health. Some clones in this sample may be carry-over from other donors' samples. The V and J genes are TRBV5-4 and TRBJ2-3; D is perhaps TRBD1 or TRBD2 (5 bases each). CDR3 DNA sequence: TGTGCCAGCAGCTTGTCCCGGGACCGAGATACGCAGTATTTT. Translated: CASSLSRDRDTQYF.